This T cell receptor beta chain appears in the sequencing data of a study of blood T cell repertoires in COVID-19. Study at large: PBMCs, B-cell-depleted T cells, or T cells provided the cDNA or gDNA that made up the material.

Assay used: immunoSEQ multiplex PCR; TCRdb lists only in-frame clones, some missing. The sample comprises 150,000 to 200,000 clones, more than 75% of which are singletons, and roughly 17% rests with the top ten. Cohorts were determined from participant-reported clinical history. The CDR3 length is 14 residues. V lost 4 bases and J lost 9; bases outside the gene matches: 4. In germline, CDR1 is ENHRY, CDR2 SYGVKD. The gene calls are TRBV10-3 and TRBJ2-1; TRBD1 aligns across 12 bases. What was sequenced was PBMCs or T cells enriched from blood (not recorded which). The clonotype comes from a woman aged 45-59 years with acute COVID-19. The chain's CDR3 is CAISAGQGATEQFF. The CDR3 coding sequence is TGTGCCATCAGTGCGGGACAGGGGGCGACTGAGCAGTTCTTC.